The subject of this entry is one T cell receptor beta chain. V was cut by 2 bases and J by 5 bases, with 14 bases left in between. Germline V lookup: CDR1 SGHKS, CDR2 YYEKEE (reference sequence). The CDR3 is 16 amino acids. These data come from a study of control samples from healthy donors and cancer patients. Sequencing was performed with immunoSEQ multiplex PCR; in TCRdb, only in-frame clones are kept and a portion is missing. The table has 190,000 or so clones, about 93% seen once; the top ten hold 1.4% to 1.5%. The J gene is TRBJ1-6, the V gene TRBV5-5, with D uncertain. Sequenced: blood. The TCR comes from a man aged 18 to 30 in good health. The CDR3 spells CASSLRIWENNSPLHF. The CDR3 nucleotides are TGTGCCAGCAGCTTACGTATATGGGAGAATAATTCACCCCTCCACTTT.